The present entry profiles one T cell receptor (beta chain) with its context. Antigen unknown. Only cases whose brain tissue showed the highest T cell transcript signatures were sequenced. V lost 1 base to trimming and J lost 4 bases, with 6 bases between them. Germline V lookup: CDR1 LNHDA, CDR2 SQIVND (reference sequence). This CDR3 region has 13 residues. This sample is drawn from a study of brain T cells in children with intractable seizures. General observations from the study: Only CDR3 sequence similarity suggested viral specificity, without known HCMV serostatus. Clones missing pre-surgery may reflect undersampling of that blood sample.

Only in-frame clones appear in the TCRdb table, and some are missing; sequencing was by immunoSEQ multiplex PCR. The sample lists some 80,000 clones; around 90% were seen once. The chain couples TRBV19 to TRBJ2-3; D uncertain. The TCR comes from a girl under 10 years old with Rasmussen encephalitis and intractable seizures. Source: peripheral blood, taken at surgery. This chain's CDR3 is CASSIGMSDTQYF. CDR3 nucleotides: TGTGCCAGTAGTATAGGGATGTCAGATACGCAGTATTTT.